The rows below give T cell receptor beta chains drawn from one sample of a study of cytomegalovirus exposure and HLA in healthy donors. Sequencing was performed with immunoSEQ multiplex PCR; in TCRdb, only in-frame clones are kept and a portion is missing. The sample has fewer than 95,000 clones; around 82% are singletons. Sequencing was performed on PBMCs. The receptor set was obtained from a woman between 18 and 30 years old in good health and CMV-seropositive. CDR3s include the opening cysteine and the closing phenylalanine or tryptophan. The order of the fields is D gene, clone size, V gene, CDR3 length, J gene, CDR3 protein, CDR3 DNA. D genes are given only for firm matches. Clone size appears in some rows only: once, few, many, or a class for an expanded clone.

TRBD1,.,TRBV19,16,TRBJ1-5,CASRRDSGFSNQPQHF,TGTGCCAGTAGGAGGGACAGTGGGTTTAGCAATCAGCCCCAGCATTTT
TRBD2,once,TRBV27,15,TRBJ2-7,CASSTRTSGTYEQYF,TGTGCCAGCAGTACCCGGACTAGCGGAACCTACGAGCAGTACTTC
TRBD2,.,TRBV30,14,TRBJ2-3,CAWTLSGGADTQYF,TGTGCCTGGACCCTTAGCGGGGGGGCAGATACGCAGTATTTT
.,few,TRBV27,14,TRBJ1-1,CASSPHRADTEAFF,TGTGCCAGCAGTCCACACAGGGCTGACACTGAAGCTTTCTTT
TRBD2,once,TRBV11-2,16,TRBJ2-7,CASSYGLAGERYEQYF,TGTGCCAGCAGCTACGGACTAGCGGGGGAACGCTACGAGCAGTACTTC
.,.,TRBV7-2,14,TRBJ1-6,CASSPGVGVSPLHF,TGTGCCAGCAGCCCAGGAGTAGGGGTTTCACCCCTCCACTTT
TRBD1,.,TRBV7-9,15,TRBJ1-5,CASSWGDRVAQPQHF,TGTGCCAGCAGCTGGGGGGACAGGGTTGCTCAGCCCCAGCATTTT
.,.,TRBV18,12,TRBJ1-4,CASSPGGQELFF,TGTGCCAGCTCACCAGGAGGGCAGGAACTGTTTTTT
TRBD1,.,TRBV7-8,15,TRBJ1-4,CASSLDRGSFEKLFF,TGTGCCAGCAGCTTAGACAGGGGGTCGTTTGAAAAACTGTTTTTT
TRBD1,once,TRBV30,16,TRBJ1-4,CAWSGGSGTGTEKLFF,TGTGCCTGGAGCGGCGGGTCGGGGACAGGGACTGAAAAACTGTTTTTT
.,few,TRBV28,14,TRBJ1-6,CASRLGTPNSPLHF,TGTGCCAGCAGACTCGGGACACCAAATTCACCCCTCCACTTT
.,.,TRBV5-1,15,TRBJ2-7,CASSLSGARIYEQYF,TGCGCCAGCAGCTTGTCAGGGGCGCGGATCTACGAGCAGTACTTC
.,.,TRBV4-3,16,TRBJ1-2,CASSQDQGSGGYGYTF,TGCGCCAGCAGCCAAGATCAGGGTTCGGGGGGCTATGGCTACACCTTC
.,.,TRBV9,14,TRBJ2-2,CASSVWGGPGELFF,TGTGCCAGCAGCGTTTGGGGGGGCCCAGGGGAGCTGTTTTTT
TRBD1,once,TRBV19,15,TRBJ2-7,CASRDRDRGSYEQYF,TGTGCCAGTAGGGACCGGGACAGGGGCTCCTACGAGCAGTACTTC
TRBD1,.,TRBV27,15,TRBJ1-1,CASSPWTGSNTEAFF,TGTGCCAGCAGTCCATGGACAGGTTCGAACACTGAAGCTTTCTTT
.,.,TRBV6-5,13,TRBJ2-5,CASSDDRKGTQYF,TGTGCCAGCAGTGACGACAGGAAAGGGACCCAGTACTTC
TRBD1,.,TRBV7-2,15,TRBJ1-1,CASSLRQGPLAEAFF,TGTGCCAGCAGCCTCAGACAGGGTCCCTTAGCTGAAGCTTTCTTT
.,few,TRBV28,10,TRBJ2-7,CASSTYEQYF,TGTGCCAGCAGTACATACGAGCAGTACTTC
TRBD2,.,TRBV4-3,17,TRBJ2-3,CASSQRMDGGAGDTQYF,TGCGCCAGCAGCCAAAGAATGGACGGGGGGGCCGGAGATACGCAGTATTTT
TRBD1,.,TRBV19,13,TRBJ2-2,CASSATGAGELFF,TGTGCCAGTAGTGCGACAGGGGCCGGGGAGCTGTTTTTT
TRBD1,few,TRBV6-6,15,TRBJ2-5,CASSFRQGVRETQYF,TGTGCCAGCAGCTTCCGACAGGGGGTTAGGGAGACCCAGTACTTC
.,.,TRBV5-1,12,TRBJ2-7,CASSIQGYEQYF,TGCGCCAGCAGCATACAGGGTTACGAGCAGTACTTC
.,.,TRBV5-1,15,TRBJ1-3,CASSPDGGSGNTIYF,TGCGCCAGCAGCCCGGACGGGGGCTCTGGAAACACCATATATTTT
.,.,TRBV5-1,13,TRBJ1-1,CASSLGGQSEAFF,TGCGCCAGCAGCCTCGGGGGTCAGAGTGAAGCTTTCTTT
.,.,TRBV7-6,15,TRBJ2-5,CASSHYGGAEETQYF,TGTGCCAGCAGCCATTATGGGGGCGCGGAGGAGACCCAGTACTTC
.,.,TRBV9,16,TRBJ2-5,CASSVEMGGGGETQYF,TGTGCCAGCAGCGTAGAAATGGGGGGAGGAGGAGAGACCCAGTACTTC
.,few,TRBV6-6,14,TRBJ2-7,CASSYSPSSYEQYF,TGTGCCAGCAGTTACAGTCCTAGCAGCTACGAGCAGTACTTC
.,.,TRBV4-1,15,TRBJ2-7,CASSQTPRVSYEQYF,TGCGCCAGCAGCCAAACCCCCAGGGTCTCCTACGAGCAGTACTTC
TRBD1,.,TRBV18,16,TRBJ1-5,CASSPTPPGGGQPQHF,TGTGCCAGCTCACCGACCCCCCCAGGGGGCGGTCAGCCCCAGCATTTT
TRBD1,.,TRBV18,15,TRBJ1-2,CASSPIQGALYGYTF,TGTGCCAGCTCACCAATCCAGGGGGCCCTCTATGGCTACACCTTC
TRBD1,.,TRBV5-1,15,TRBJ2-7,CASSLSGGSSYEQYF,TGCGCCAGCAGCTTATCAGGGGGATCCTCCTACGAGCAGTACTTC
.,.,TRBV30,15,TRBJ1-4,CAWSARGREGEKLFF,TGTGCCTGGAGTGCCAGGGGCAGGGAGGGGGAAAAACTGTTTTTT
TRBD2,.,TRBV6-4,16,TRBJ2-5,CASSDSGWAGGETQYF,TGTGCCAGCAGTGACTCCGGCTGGGCGGGAGGAGAGACCCAGTACTTC
.,.,TRBV30,14,TRBJ2-7,CAWNPDSTSNEQYF,TGTGCCTGGAACCCTGACAGCACGAGTAATGAGCAGTACTTC
TRBD1,.,TRBV5-1,13,TRBJ1-2,CASSLEAGGGYTF,TGCGCCAGCAGCTTGGAGGCAGGGGGTGGCTACACCTTC
.,.,TRBV7-2,18,TRBJ1-6,CASSLVRTDRTFNSPLHF,TGTGCCAGCAGCTTAGTTCGTACCGATAGGACTTTTAATTCACCCCTCCACTTT
.,.,TRBV25-1,16,TRBJ2-5,CASSDHSPRDQETQYF,TGTGCCAGCAGTGACCACTCCCCTCGCGACCAAGAGACCCAGTACTTC
.,once,TRBV15,13,TRBJ2-5,CATSRVPEETQYF,TGTGCCACCAGCAGAGTCCCCGAAGAGACCCAGTACTTC
.,few,TRBV19,13,TRBJ2-2,CASSNSGTGELFF,TGTGCCAGTAGTAACAGTGGCACCGGGGAGCTGTTTTTT
TRBD1,.,TRBV7-3,14,TRBJ1-1,CASSSGTDYTEAFF,TGTGCCAGCAGTTCCGGGACAGACTACACTGAAGCTTTCTTT
TRBD1,.,TRBV5-1,15,TRBJ2-7,CASNPRDRGFYEQYF,TGCGCCAGCAACCCCCGGGACAGGGGGTTCTACGAGCAGTACTTC
.,.,TRBV28,13,TRBJ1-5,CASRRDNNQPQHF,TGTGCCAGCAGGCGCGACAACAATCAGCCCCAGCATTTT
.,.,TRBV4-1,13,TRBJ1-4,CASSQGVAEKLFF,TGCGCCAGCAGCCAAGGAGTAGCTGAAAAACTGTTTTTT
.,.,TRBV28,14,TRBJ1-2,CASSLLGQGAGYTF,TGTGCCAGCAGTTTGTTGGGGCAAGGGGCCGGCTACACCTTC
TRBD2,.,TRBV10-3,15,TRBJ2-5,CAISEGLAGAETQYF,TGTGCCATCAGTGAAGGGCTAGCGGGGGCAGAGACCCAGTACTTC
.,.,TRBV4-3,16,TRBJ1-3,CASSQSAVGAGNTIYF,TGCGCCAGCAGCCAGTCCGCCGTGGGGGCAGGAAACACCATATATTTT
.,.,TRBV10-3,15,TRBJ2-3,CAIRDRLGSTDTQYF,TGTGCCATCAGGGACCGACTAGGGAGCACAGATACGCAGTATTTT
TRBD1,.,TRBV10-3,14,TRBJ1-2,CAISETTGVYGYTF,TGTGCCATCAGTGAGACCACAGGGGTCTATGGCTACACCTTC
TRBD1,.,TRBV30,13,TRBJ2-7,CAWSLGQLYEQYF,TGTGCCTGGAGCCTGGGACAGCTGTACGAGCAGTACTTC